This T cell receptor (beta chain) appears in the sequencing data of a study of T cells after yellow fever vaccination. Across the whole study: Low-cell-number fractions were prepared with SMART-Seq v4 Ultra Low Input.

The germline CDR1 and CDR2 sequences are ENHRY and SYGVKD. V was shortened by 0 bases and J by 4 bases, with 14 bases between the two germline ends. CDR3 length: 16 residues. TCRdb re-derived calls from the 5' RACE reads in MiXCR, one entry per CDR3 protein. This table holds some 160,000 distinct CDR3 sequences, approximately 9.9% found once. Details on this clonotype: As yet, its antigen is unknown.

Study findings and constraints: The secondary T-cell response peaked on day 5, not day 15, but was weaker. Only a small proportion of the clonotypes turned up in both the CD4 and the CD8 compartments, likely arising from convergent recombination. Once the booster was given, most primary-vaccination clones reappeared, at approximately 97% for CD4 and roughly 91% for CD8.

The sequences come from CD8+ T cells sorted from PBMCs, collected 45 days after the yellow fever booster vaccination. This clonotype was sampled from a man between 18 and 29 years old who received the YFV17D yellow fever vaccine. This chain links TRBV10-3 with TRBJ2-3, with D tentatively TRBD1 (5 bases). The CDR3 protein is CAISESIPNRPDTQYF. The CDR3 region has the DNA TGTGCCATCAGTGAGTCGATCCCGAACAGGCCAGATACGCAGTATTTT.